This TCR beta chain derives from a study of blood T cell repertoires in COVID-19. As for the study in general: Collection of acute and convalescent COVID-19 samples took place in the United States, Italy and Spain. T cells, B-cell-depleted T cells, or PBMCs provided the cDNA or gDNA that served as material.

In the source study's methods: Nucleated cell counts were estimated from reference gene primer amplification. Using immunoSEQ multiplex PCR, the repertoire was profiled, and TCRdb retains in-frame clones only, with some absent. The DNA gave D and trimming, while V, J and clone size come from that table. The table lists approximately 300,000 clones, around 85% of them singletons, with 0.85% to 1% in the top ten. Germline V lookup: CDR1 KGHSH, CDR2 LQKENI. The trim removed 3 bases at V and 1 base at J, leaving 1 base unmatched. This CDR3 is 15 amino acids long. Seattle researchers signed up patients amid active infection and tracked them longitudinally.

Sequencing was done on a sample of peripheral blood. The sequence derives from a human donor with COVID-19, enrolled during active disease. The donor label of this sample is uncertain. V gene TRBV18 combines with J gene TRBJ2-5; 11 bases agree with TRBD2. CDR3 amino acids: CASSPGTSGQETQYF. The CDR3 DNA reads TGTGCCAGCTCACCCGGGACTAGCGGCCAAGAGACCCAGTACTTC.